Shown below are 25 T cell receptor beta chains from a single sample sequenced in a study of blood T cell repertoires in COVID-19. Measured with immunoSEQ multiplex PCR; TCRdb has only the in-frame clones, and not every one. Among about 210,000 clones listed, 80% to 90% were seen once. The specimen sequenced was peripheral blood. The receptor source for this set is a woman in her seventies with acute or convalescent COVID-19.

The chain recombines TRBV2 with TRBJ2-3, with D unclear. V was cut by 1 base and J by 3 bases, with 14 bases left in between. The V gene's germline CDR1 is SNHLY and CDR2 FYNNEI. The CDR3 has 16 residues. CDR3 bases: TGTGCCAGCAGTGAAGGGCAGACTTTTGGGACAGATACGCAGTATTTT. This sequence encodes CASSEGQTFGTDTQYF.

The J gene is TRBJ1-1, the V gene TRBV2, with no clear D. This CDR3 comprises 13 residues. Germline lookup yields CDR1 SNHLY and CDR2 FYNNEI. V was shortened by 5 bases and J by 5 bases, with 12 bases between the two germline ends. Here the CDR3 reads CASSWPGRTEAFF. The CDR3 bases are TGTGCCAGCAGTTGGCCGGGGAGAACTGAAGCTTTCTTT.

The J gene is TRBJ2-3, the V gene TRBV15; TRBD2 agrees at 9 bases. The V gene's germline CDR1 is LNHNV and CDR2 YYDKDF (reference sequence). The CDR3 covers 17 residues. Losses at the gene ends were 5 bases for V and 0 bases for J; bases not matched to a gene: 9. The CDR3 is CATSRALAGTSTDTQYF. The DNA of the CDR3 is TGTGCCACCAGCCGCGCCCTAGCGGGAACTAGCACAGATACGCAGTATTTT.

Of note for this clone: Other DNA sequences in this sample translate to the same CDR3. The chain employs TRBV5-1 and TRBJ1-1; TRBD1 matches 7 bases. Per the germline V gene, CDR1 is SGHRS and CDR2 is YFSETQ. V lost 4 bases and J lost 0; bases outside the gene matches: 6. The CDR3 has 15 amino acids. The CDR3 nucleotides are TGCGCCAGCAGCACGGGACAGAGCATGAACACTGAAGCTTTCTTT. This codes for CASSTGQSMNTEAFF.

The chain is built from TRBV7-9 and TRBJ2-1; no clear D. Trimming left V 5 bases short and J 4 bases short, with 18 bases between. This CDR3 region has 16 residues. CDR1 SEHNR and CDR2 FQNEAQ come from the germline V gene (reference sequence). The CDR3 DNA follows: TGTGCCAGCAGCCCAAAAGCACTTAAGTATTACAATGAGCAGTTCTTC. Its translation is CASSPKALKYYNEQFF.

The V and J genes are TRBV2 and TRBJ1-6; the match to TRBD1 covers 8 bases. Germline CDR1 is SNHLY and CDR2 is FYNNEI. Germline trimming cut 4 bases from V and 6 bases from J; bases unmatched to any gene: 5. There are 15 residues in the CDR3. The CDR3 nucleotides are TGTGCCAGCAGTGGGAAGGGGACAGGTAATTCACCCCTCCACTTT. This translates into CASSGKGTGNSPLHF.

Comments on this clone: Compared with germline, one end of the junction differs, possibly owing to a read error. This rearrangement joins TRBV6-6 to TRBJ1-2; tentative D call: TRBD1 (6 bases). There are 12 residues in the CDR3. The germline V gene has CDR1 MNHNY and CDR2 SVGAGI (reference sequence). The CDR3 DNA reads TGTGCCAGCAGTTCCCAGACAGGCCCGGCAAGGTTC. Translated, it gives CASSSQTGPARF.

The rearrangement joins TRBV6-2 or TRBV6-3 to TRBJ2-7; 9 positions agree with TRBD1. The ends lost 5 bases at V and 6 bases at J; junction bases unmatched: 11. CDR1 and CDR2 (germline): MNHEY, SVGEGT. There are 15 residues in the CDR3. The chain's CDR3 is CASSAPGQGVFEQYF. CDR3 in DNA: TGTGCCAGCAGTGCTCCGGGACAGGGTGTATTCGAGCAGTACTTC.

The chain joins TRBV28 to TRBJ1-6; 7 positions match TRBD1. The germline V gene has CDR1 MDHEN and CDR2 SYDVKM. Trimming cost V 5 bases and J 5 bases; bases outside gene matches: 3. This CDR3 is 14 amino acids long. CDR3 residues: CASSPTGNNSPLHF. CDR3 bases: TGTGCCAGCAGTCCGACAGGGAATAATTCACCCCTCCACTTT. Looking up the rest from reference TRBV28 and TRBJ1-6 gives the full variable domain: DVKVTQSSRYLVKRTGEKVFLECVQDMDHENMFWYRQDPGLGLRLIYFSYDVKMKEKGDIPEGYSVSREKKERFSLILESASTNQTSMYLCASSPTGNNSPLHFGNGTRLTVT.

V is TRBV7-9 and J is TRBJ2-3; D is unclear. Germline CDR1 SEHNR, CDR2 FQNEAQ (reference sequence). The CDR3 has 15 residues. Trimming removed 2 bases at V and 5 bases at J, with 14 bases between. CDR3 DNA: TGTGCCAGCAGCTTAAAGGAGACGGTAGGAGATACGCAGTATTTT. Translation gives CASSLKETVGDTQYF.

CDR3 nucleotides: TGTGCCAGCAGCCGCCGGACAGGGTCTGGAAACACCATATATTTT. Protein: CASSRRTGSGNTIYF. The rearrangement joins TRBV3-1 (or the pseudogene TRBV3-2) to TRBJ1-3; 8 bases align to TRBD1. The V gene's germline CDR1 is LGHDT and CDR2 YNNKEL (reference sequence). CDR3 length equals 15 residues. V lost 4 bases to trimming and J lost 1 base; unmatched junction nucleotides: 3.

The chain couples TRBV10-2 to TRBJ1-2, with D perhaps TRBD1 (5 bases). Germline CDR1 is WSHSY and CDR2 is SAAADI. Trimming took off 5 bases at V and 2 bases at J, with 9 bases between the two ends. The CDR3 extends over 13 amino acids. The CDR3 DNA reads as TGCGCCAGCAGTCCCCAGGGAAACTATGGCTACACCTTC. Translation: CASSPQGNYGYTF.

This clone occurred a few times. Distinct nucleotide sequences in the sample also encode this CDR3. The chain has TRBV5-4 and TRBJ2-7; a possible D gene is TRBD2 (6 bases). This CDR3 region has 13 residues. Trimming stripped 0 bases from V and 3 bases from J, with 7 bases between. CDR1 is SGHNT and CDR2 is YYREEE in the germline V gene (reference sequence). This chain's CDR3 is CASSLGGGYEQYF. The CDR3 coding sequence is TGTGCCAGCAGCTTGGGGGGAGGCTACGAGCAGTACTTC. Supplemented by reference TRBV5-4 and TRBJ2-7, the full variable domain reads ETGVTQSPTHLIKTRGQQVTLRCSSQSGHNTVSWYQQALGQGPQFIFQYYREEENGRGNFPPRFSGLQFPNYSSELNVNALELDDSALYLCASSLGGGYEQYFGPGTRLTVT.

The chain couples TRBV5-1 to TRBJ2-2, with TRBD2 matching over 11 bases. Germline lookup yields CDR1 SGHRS and CDR2 YFSETQ. V trimming: 6 bases; J trimming: 7 bases; junction bases outside the gene matches: 5. The CDR3 contains 14 residues. CDR3: CASTLAGGGGELFF. CDR3 DNA: TGCGCCAGCACCCTAGCGGGAGGCGGCGGGGAGCTGTTTTTT.

This clone was detected once. This sequence joins TRBV28 and TRBJ2-3; tentatively, D is TRBD1 (6 bases). From germline, CDR1 is MDHEN and CDR2 SYDVKM. Between the trimmed V and J ends, which lost 2 bases and 3 bases, there was a span of 12 bases. There are 15 residues in the CDR3. The CDR3 loop reads CASSLGGARTDTQYF. The CDR3 coding sequence is TGTGCCAGCAGTTTAGGGGGCGCGAGAACAGATACGCAGTATTTT.

The chain couples TRBV7-9 to TRBJ2-3; D uncertain. Germline assignment: CDR1 SEHNR and CDR2 FQNEAQ (reference sequence). The germline V and J ends were trimmed by 4 bases and 6 bases, with 5 bases remaining between them. CDR3 length equals 11 residues. The CDR3 loop is CASSSIDTQYF. CDR3 nucleotide sequence: TGTGCCAGCAGCTCTATCGATACGCAGTATTTT.

The chain links TRBV4-2 to TRBJ2-5, with 9 bases fitting TRBD2. Germline V gives CDR1 LGHNA, CDR2 YNFKEQ. This CDR3 is built from 14 residues. Trimming removed 6 bases from V and 1 base from J; junction bases left unmatched: 3. CDR3 nucleotides: TGTGCCAGCAGTCGTAGCGGGAGCCAAGAGACCCAGTACTTC. Translation gives CASSRSGSQETQYF.

This clone showed up just a few times. The J gene is TRBJ1-1, the V gene TRBV6-5; 8 bases are shared with TRBD1. The ends lost 8 bases at V and 3 bases at J; junction bases unmatched: 5. Germline V CDR1 and CDR2: MNHEY, SVGAGI. This CDR3 is 13 amino acids long. In DNA form, the CDR3 reads TGTGCCAGCTCTGGACAGGGATACACTGAAGCTTTCTTT. As protein: CASSGQGYTEAFF.

V gene TRBV28 combines with J gene TRBJ1-3, with D unresolved. Trimming took off 3 bases at V and 2 bases at J, with 11 bases between the two ends. The CDR3 has 15 amino acids. Germline V gene data show CDR1 as MDHEN and CDR2 as SYDVKM. CDR3 region: CASSLARLTGNTIYF. In nucleotides, the CDR3 is TGTGCCAGCAGTTTGGCCAGGTTGACTGGAAACACCATATATTTT.

The genes are TRBV18 and TRBJ1-4; D perhaps matches TRBD1 (6 bases). V shed 6 bases and J shed 0 bases, with 14 bases lying between them. This CDR3 is 16 amino acids long. Germline V gene sequence: CDR1 KGHSH, CDR2 LQKENI. The DNA for the CDR3 is TGTGCCAGCTCTCCCGGCGGGGGCACAACTAATGAAAAACTGTTTTTT. It yields the protein CASSPGGGTTNEKLFF.

The chain links TRBV3-1 (or the pseudogene TRBV3-2) to TRBJ1-3; D uncertain. V was pared by 1 base and J by 3 bases, with 4 bases between. CDR1 is LGHDT, CDR2 YNNKEL, per germline (reference sequence). There are 13 residues in the CDR3. CDR3 protein: CASSQVHGNTIYF. The CDR3 region has the DNA TGTGCCAGCAGCCAAGTCCATGGAAACACCATATATTTT.

This chain connects TRBV7-6 to TRBJ2-2; possible D gene TRBD2, 6 bases. V was cut by 5 bases and J by 1 base, with 11 bases left in between. Looked up from germline, CDR1 is SGHVS and CDR2 is FNYEAQ. The CDR3 has 15 amino acids. As DNA, the CDR3 is TGTGCCAGCAGCGCCCGGGAGCGGAACACCGGGGAGCTGTTTTTT. The encoded protein is CASSARERNTGELFF.

J is TRBJ1-5 and V is TRBV28; 10 bases are shared with TRBD1. The germline V gene has CDR1 MDHEN and CDR2 SYDVKM. With 6 bases clipped from V and 4 bases from J, the junction kept 9 bases outside the gene matches. The CDR3 covers 16 residues. CDR3 sequence reads: CASSRFAGQGNQPQHF. The CDR3 coding sequence is TGTGCCAGCAGCCGATTCGCGGGACAGGGGAATCAGCCCCAGCATTTT.

This chain joins TRBV5-6 and TRBJ1-2; the D is unclear. The CDR3 covers 15 residues. Germline-derived CDR1 and CDR2 are SGHDT and YYEEEE. V was trimmed by 4 bases and J by 0 bases, leaving 13 bases between them. In nucleotides, the CDR3 is TGTGCCAGCAGCCCGTCCCCGGGAGCTAACTATGGCTACACCTTC. Encoded protein: CASSPSPGANYGYTF.

The rearrangement links TRBV10-2 to TRBJ1-1, with D possibly matching TRBD1 (6 bases). CDR3 size: 14 residues. The V and J ends lost 4 bases and 4 bases respectively, with 13 bases between them. The germline gives CDR1 WSHSY, CDR2 SAAADI. The CDR3 DNA reads TGCGCCAGCAGTGTTGGGGGCGCGGTCACTGAAGCTTTCTTT. Translated: CASSVGGAVTEAFF.